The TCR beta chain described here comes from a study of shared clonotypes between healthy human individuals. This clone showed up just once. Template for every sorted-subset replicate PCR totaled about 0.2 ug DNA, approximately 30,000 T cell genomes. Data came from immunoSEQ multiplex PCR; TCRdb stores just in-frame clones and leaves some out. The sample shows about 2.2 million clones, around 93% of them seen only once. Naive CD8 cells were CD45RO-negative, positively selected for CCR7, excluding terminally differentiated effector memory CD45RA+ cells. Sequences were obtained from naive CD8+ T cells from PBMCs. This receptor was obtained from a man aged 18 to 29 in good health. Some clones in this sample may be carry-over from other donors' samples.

CDR3 DNA: TGTGCCATCAGTGAAAGGAAGACCTATAACTATGGCTACACCTTC. Translation gives CAISERKTYNYGYTF. The chain carries TRBV10-3 and TRBJ1-2; D is uncertain. The germline V gene encodes CDR1 ENHRY and CDR2 SYGVKD. V was cut by 3 bases and J by 1 base, with 12 bases left in between. The CDR3 is made up of 15 amino acids.